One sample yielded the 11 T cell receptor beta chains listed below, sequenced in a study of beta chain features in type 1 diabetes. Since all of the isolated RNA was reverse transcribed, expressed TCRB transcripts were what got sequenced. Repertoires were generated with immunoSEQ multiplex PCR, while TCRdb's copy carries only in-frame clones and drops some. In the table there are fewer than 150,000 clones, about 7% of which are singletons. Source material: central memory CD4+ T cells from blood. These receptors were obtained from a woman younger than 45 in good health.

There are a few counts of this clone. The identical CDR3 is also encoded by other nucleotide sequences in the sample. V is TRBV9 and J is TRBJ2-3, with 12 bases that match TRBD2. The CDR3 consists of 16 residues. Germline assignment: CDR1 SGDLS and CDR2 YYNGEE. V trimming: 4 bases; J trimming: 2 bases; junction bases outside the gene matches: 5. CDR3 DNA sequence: TGTGCCAGCAGCCCACTAGCGGGAGGCCCCACAGATACGCAGTATTTT. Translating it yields CASSPLAGGPTDTQYF.

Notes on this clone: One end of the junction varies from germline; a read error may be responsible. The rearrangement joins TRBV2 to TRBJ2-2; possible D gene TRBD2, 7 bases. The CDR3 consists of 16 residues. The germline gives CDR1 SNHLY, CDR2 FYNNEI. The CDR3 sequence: CASSDWGGGNAGELFF. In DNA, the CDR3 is TGTGCCAGCAGTGATTGGGGAGGGGGGAACGCCGGGGAGCTGTTTTTT.

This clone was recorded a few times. CDR3 in DNA: TGTGCCAGCAGCTCCGGGGGGGGGCCCAATGAGCAGTTCTTC. This encodes CASSSGGGPNEQFF. This rearrangement joins TRBV9 to TRBJ2-1; TRBD2 matches 8 bases. Unmatched junction bases numbered 6, after V lost 4 bases and J lost 6 bases. This CDR3 contains 14 residues. Germline assignment: CDR1 SGDLS and CDR2 YYNGEE.

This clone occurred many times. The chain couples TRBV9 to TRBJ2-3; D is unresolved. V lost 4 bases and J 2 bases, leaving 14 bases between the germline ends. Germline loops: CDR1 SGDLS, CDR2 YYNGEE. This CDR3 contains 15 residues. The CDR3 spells CASSPRSPLTDTQYF. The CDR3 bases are TGTGCCAGCAGCCCCCGGAGCCCTCTCACAGATACGCAGTATTTT.

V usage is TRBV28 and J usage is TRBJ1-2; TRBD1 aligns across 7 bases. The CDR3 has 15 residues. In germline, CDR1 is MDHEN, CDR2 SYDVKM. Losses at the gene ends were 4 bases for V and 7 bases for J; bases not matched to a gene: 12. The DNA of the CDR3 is TGTGCCAGCAGTTCCACGGGACAGTCTAGGGGTGGCTACACCTTC. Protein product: CASSSTGQSRGGYTF.

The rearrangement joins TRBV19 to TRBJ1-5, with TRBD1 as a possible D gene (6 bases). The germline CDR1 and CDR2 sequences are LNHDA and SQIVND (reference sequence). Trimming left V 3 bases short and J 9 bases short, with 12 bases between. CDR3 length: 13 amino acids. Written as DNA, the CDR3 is TGTGCCAGTAGTATTGACCTCAGGGGGCCCCAGCATTTT. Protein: CASSIDLRGPQHF.

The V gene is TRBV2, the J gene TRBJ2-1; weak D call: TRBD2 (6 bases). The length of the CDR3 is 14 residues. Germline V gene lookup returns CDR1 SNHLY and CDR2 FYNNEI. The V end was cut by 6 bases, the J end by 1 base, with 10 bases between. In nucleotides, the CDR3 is TGTGCCAGCAGGCCCGGGACTTCCTACAATGAGCAGTTCTTC. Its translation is CASRPGTSYNEQFF.

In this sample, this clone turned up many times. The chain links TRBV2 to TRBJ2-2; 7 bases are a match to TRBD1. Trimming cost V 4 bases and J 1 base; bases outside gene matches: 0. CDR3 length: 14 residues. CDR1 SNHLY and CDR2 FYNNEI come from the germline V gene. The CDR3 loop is CASSGTGNTGELFF. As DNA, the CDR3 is TGTGCCAGCAGTGGGACAGGGAACACCGGGGAGCTGTTTTTT.

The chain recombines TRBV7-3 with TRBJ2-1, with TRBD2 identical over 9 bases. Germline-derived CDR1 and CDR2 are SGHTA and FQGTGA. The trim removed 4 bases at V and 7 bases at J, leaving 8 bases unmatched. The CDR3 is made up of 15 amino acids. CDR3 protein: CASSSLAGEPNEQFF. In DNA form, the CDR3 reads TGTGCCAGCAGCTCTTTAGCGGGGGAGCCTAATGAGCAGTTCTTC.

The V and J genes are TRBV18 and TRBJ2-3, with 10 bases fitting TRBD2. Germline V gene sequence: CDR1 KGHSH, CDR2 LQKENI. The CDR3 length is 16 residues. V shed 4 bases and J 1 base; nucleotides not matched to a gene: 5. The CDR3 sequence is CASSRASGSGTDTQYF. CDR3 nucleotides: TGTGCCAGCTCACGTGCTAGCGGGAGTGGCACAGATACGCAGTATTTT.

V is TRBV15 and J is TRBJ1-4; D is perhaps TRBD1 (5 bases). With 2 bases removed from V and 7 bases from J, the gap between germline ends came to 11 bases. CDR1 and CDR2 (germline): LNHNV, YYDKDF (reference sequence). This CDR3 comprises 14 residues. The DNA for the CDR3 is TGTGCCACCAGCAGACAGGGAAGGGCTGAAAAACTGTTTTTT. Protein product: CATSRQGRAEKLFF.